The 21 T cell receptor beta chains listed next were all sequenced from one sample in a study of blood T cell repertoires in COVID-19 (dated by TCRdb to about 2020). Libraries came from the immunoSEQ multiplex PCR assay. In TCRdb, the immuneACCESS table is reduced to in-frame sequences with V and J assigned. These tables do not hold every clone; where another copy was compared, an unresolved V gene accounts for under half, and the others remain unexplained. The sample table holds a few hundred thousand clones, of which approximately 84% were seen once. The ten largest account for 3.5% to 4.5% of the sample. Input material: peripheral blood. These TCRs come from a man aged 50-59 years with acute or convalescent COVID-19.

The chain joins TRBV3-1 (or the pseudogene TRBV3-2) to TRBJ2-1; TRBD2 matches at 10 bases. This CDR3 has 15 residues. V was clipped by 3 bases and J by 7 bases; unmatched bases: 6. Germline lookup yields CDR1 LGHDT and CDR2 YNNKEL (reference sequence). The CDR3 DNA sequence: TGTGCCAGCAGCCACGTAGCGGGGGGCATAAATGAGCAGTTCTTC. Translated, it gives CASSHVAGGINEQFF.

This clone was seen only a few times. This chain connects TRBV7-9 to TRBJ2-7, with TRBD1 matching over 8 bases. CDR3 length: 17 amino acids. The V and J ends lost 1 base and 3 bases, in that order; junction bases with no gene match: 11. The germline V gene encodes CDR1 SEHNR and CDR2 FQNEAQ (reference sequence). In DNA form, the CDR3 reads TGTGCCAGCAGCTTAGGGGCAGGGGGCGTTACACGCTACGAGCAGTACTTC. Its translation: CASSLGAGGVTRYEQYF.

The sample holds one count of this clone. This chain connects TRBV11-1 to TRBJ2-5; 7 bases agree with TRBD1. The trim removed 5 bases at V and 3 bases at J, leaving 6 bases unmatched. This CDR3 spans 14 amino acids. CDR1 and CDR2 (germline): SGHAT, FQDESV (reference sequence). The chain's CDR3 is CASSPGGEEETQYF. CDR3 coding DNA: TGTGCCAGCAGCCCAGGGGGAGAAGAAGAGACCCAGTACTTC.

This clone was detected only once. Here the CDR3 DNA reads TGTGCCAGCAGCTTGACTGTTTGGAACACTGAAGCTTTCTTT. Translation gives CASSLTVWNTEAFF. The rearrangement joins TRBV5-8 to TRBJ1-1; D call uncertain. The CDR3 spans 14 residues. Germline V lookup: CDR1 SGHTS, CDR2 YDEGEE. The ends were cut back, 1 base at V and 1 base at J, with 8 bases in the middle.

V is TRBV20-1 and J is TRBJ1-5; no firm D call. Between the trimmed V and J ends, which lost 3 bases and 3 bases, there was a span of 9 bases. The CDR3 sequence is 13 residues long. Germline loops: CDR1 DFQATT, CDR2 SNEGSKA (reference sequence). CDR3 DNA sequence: TGCAGTGCTAGTTCGGGGTACAATCAGCCCCAGCATTTT. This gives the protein CSASSGYNQPQHF.

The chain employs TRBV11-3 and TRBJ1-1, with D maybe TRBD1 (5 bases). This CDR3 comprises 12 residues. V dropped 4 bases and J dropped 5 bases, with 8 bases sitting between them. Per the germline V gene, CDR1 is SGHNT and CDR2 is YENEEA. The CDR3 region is CASSSRGTEAFF. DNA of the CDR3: TGTGCCAGCAGCTCTAGGGGTACTGAAGCTTTCTTT.

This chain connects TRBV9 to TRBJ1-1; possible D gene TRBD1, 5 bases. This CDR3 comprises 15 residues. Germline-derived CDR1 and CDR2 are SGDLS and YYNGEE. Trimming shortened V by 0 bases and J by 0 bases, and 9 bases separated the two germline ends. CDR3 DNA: TGTGCCAGCAGCGTAGCTGGGACTTTGAACACTGAAGCTTTCTTT. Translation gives CASSVAGTLNTEAFF.

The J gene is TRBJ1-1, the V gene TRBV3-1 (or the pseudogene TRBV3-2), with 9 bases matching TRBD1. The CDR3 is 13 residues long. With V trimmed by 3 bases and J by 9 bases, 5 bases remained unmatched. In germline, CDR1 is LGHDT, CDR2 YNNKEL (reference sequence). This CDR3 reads CASSQGQGLQAFF. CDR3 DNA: TGTGCCAGCAGCCAGGGACAGGGTTTGCAAGCTTTCTTT.

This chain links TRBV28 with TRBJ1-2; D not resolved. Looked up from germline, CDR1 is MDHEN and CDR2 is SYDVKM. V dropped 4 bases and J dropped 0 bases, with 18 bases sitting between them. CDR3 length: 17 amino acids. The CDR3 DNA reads TGTGCCAGCAGTTCCCCCGGCGAAGGCGGCGCTAACTATGGCTACACCTTC. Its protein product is CASSSPGEGGANYGYTF.

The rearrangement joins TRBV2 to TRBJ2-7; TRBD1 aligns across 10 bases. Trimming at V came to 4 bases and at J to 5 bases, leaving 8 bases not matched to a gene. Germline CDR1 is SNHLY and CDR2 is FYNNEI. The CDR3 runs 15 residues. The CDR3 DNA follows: TGTGCCAGCAGTGTTTTGGGACAGGGGTATGACGAGCAGTACTTC. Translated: CASSVLGQGYDEQYF.

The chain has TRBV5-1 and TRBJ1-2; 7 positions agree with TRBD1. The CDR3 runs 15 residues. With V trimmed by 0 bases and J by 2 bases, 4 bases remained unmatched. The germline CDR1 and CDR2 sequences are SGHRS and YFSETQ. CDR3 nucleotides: TGCGCCAGCAGCTTGGACGCAGGGGGAAACTATGGCTACACCTTC. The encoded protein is CASSLDAGGNYGYTF. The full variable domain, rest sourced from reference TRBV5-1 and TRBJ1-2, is KAGVTQTPRYLIKTRGQQVTLSCSPISGHRSVSWYQQTPGQGLQFLFEYFSETQRNKGNFPGRFSGRQFSNSRSEMNVSTLELGDSALYLCASSLDAGGNYGYTFGSGTRLTVV.

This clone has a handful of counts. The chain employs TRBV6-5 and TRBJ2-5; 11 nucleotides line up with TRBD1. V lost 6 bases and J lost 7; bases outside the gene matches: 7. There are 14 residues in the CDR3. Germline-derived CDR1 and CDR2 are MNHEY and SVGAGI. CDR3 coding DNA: TGTGCCAGCAGCGTCCCGGGACAGGGGGTGACCCAGTACTTC. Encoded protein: CASSVPGQGVTQYF.

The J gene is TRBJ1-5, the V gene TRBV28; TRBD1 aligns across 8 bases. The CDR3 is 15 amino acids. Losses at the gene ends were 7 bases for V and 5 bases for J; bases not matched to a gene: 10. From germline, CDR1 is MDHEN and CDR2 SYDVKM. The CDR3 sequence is CASTPGGTGYQPQHF. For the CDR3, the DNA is TGTGCCAGCACCCCCGGTGGGACAGGTTATCAGCCCCAGCATTTT.

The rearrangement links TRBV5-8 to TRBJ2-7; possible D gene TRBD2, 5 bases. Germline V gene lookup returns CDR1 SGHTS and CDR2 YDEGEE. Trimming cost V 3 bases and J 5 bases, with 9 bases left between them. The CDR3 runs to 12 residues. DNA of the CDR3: TGTGCCAGCAGCTCGAGGGTCCACGAGCAGTACTTC. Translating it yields CASSSRVHEQYF.

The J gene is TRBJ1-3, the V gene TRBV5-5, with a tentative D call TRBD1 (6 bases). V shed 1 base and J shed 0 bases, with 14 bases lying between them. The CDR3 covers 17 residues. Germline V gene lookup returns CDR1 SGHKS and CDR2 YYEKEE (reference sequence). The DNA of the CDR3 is TGTGCCAGCAGCTTGCTCCGGGACACCGGCTCTGGAAACACCATATATTTT. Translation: CASSLLRDTGSGNTIYF.

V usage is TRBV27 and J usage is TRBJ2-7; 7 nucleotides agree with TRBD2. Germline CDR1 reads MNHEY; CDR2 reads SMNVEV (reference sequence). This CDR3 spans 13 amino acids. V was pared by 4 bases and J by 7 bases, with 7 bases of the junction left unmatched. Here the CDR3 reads CASSSARGGEQYF. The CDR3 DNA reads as TGTGCCAGCAGTTCCGCGAGGGGAGGGGAGCAGTACTTC.

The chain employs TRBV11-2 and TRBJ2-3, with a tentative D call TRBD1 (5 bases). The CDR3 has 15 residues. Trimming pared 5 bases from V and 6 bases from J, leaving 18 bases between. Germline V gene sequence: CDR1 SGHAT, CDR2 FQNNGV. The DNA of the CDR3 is TGTGCCAGCAGCGCTAATCAGGGCAAGAGGGATACGCAGTATTTT. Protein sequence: CASSANQGKRDTQYF.

The CDR3 is CASSGTGTPKTQAFF. Here the CDR3 DNA reads TGTGCCAGCAGCGGGACCGGGACACCAAAGACTCAAGCTTTCTTT. The chain carries TRBV7-9 and TRBJ1-1, with TRBD1 as a possible D gene (6 bases). The germline gives CDR1 SEHNR, CDR2 FQNEAQ (reference sequence). V gave up 5 bases and J gave up 9 bases, with 22 bases separating them. This CDR3 region has 15 residues.

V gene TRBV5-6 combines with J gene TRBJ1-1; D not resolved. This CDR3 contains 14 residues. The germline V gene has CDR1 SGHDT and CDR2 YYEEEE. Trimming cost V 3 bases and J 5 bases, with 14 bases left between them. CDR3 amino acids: CASSSVSSGTEAFF. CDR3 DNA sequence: TGTGCCAGCAGCTCCGTATCTAGCGGGACTGAAGCTTTCTTT.

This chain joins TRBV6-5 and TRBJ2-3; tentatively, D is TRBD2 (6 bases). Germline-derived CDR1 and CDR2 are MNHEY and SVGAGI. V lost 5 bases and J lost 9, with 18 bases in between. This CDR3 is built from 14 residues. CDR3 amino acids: CASSTLGGAGTQYF. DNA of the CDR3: TGTGCCAGCAGTACCCTAGGAGGGGCAGGCACGCAGTATTTT.

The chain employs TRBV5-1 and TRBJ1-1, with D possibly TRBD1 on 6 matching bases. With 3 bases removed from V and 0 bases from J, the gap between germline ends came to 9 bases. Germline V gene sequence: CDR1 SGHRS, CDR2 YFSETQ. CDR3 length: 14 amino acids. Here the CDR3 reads CASSSDRMNTEAFF. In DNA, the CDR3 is TGCGCCAGCAGCTCGGACAGAATGAACACTGAAGCTTTCTTT.